This T cell receptor beta chain originates from a study of cytomegalovirus exposure and HLA in healthy donors. Overall study context: An early data release held some 85 million unique TCRs from HLA-typed donors.

Vbeta (60) and Jbeta (13) primers were used in the PCR. TCRdb's copy holds only in-frame clones and misses some; the assay was immunoSEQ multiplex PCR. The profile shows under 55,000 clones, roughly 80% of them singletons. Study observations and caveats: In a later analysis, specific HLA alleles were associated with approximately 17,000 TCR beta sequences at a 0.05 false discovery rate. In a later analysis, a missense DCLRE1C variant was linked to TCR beta V- and J-gene trimming. The likely origin of a cluster of highly shared sequence variants was a sequencing artifact.

This clone has more than one count but fewer than ten. What it binds is not known. The sequenced material came from PBMCs. This sequence was found in a man in his thirties or forties in good health and CMV-seropositive.

The CDR3 loop is CASTPGGSGNTIYF. The CDR3 DNA reads as TGTGCCAGCACTCCGGGGGGTTCTGGAAACACCATATATTTT. The rearrangement links TRBV6-1 to TRBJ1-3; possible D gene TRBD1, 5 bases. Between the trimmed V and J ends, which lost 7 bases and 1 base, there was a span of 11 bases. The CDR3 runs 14 residues. Germline-derived CDR1 and CDR2 are MNHNS and SASEGT.